This T cell receptor beta chain was obtained from a study of shared clonotypes between healthy human individuals. It was CD45RO-negative cells, positively selected for CCR7, that made up naive CD8 cells, with terminally differentiated effector memory CD45RA+ cells excluded. CDR1 is SGHAT and CDR2 is FQNNGV in the germline V gene. The CDR3 is made up of 15 amino acids. Trimming took off 2 bases at V and 8 bases at J, with 18 bases between the two ends. Profiling relied on immunoSEQ multiplex PCR, and the TCRdb table lists in-frame clones only, not all of them. Here the sample spans around 1.9 million clones, around 95% being singletons.

The rearrangement uses TRBV11-2 and TRBJ1-1, with a tentative D call TRBD1 (5 bases). Specimen: naive CD8+ T cells from PBMCs. The sequence was obtained from a man aged 18 to 35 in good health. Some clones in this sample may be carry-over from other donors' samples. CDR3 residues: CASSLLVGGGGEAFF. As DNA, the CDR3 is TGTGCCAGCAGCTTATTAGTAGGTGGGGGGGGAGAAGCTTTCTTT. The variable domain in full, with the rest retrieved from reference TRBV11-2 and TRBJ1-1, is EAGVAQSPRYKIIEKRQSVAFWCNPISGHATLYWYQQILGQGPKLLIQFQNNGVVDDSQLPKDRFSAERLKGVDSTLKIQPAKLEDSAVYLCASSLLVGGGGEAFFGQGTRLTVV.